The clone carrying this T cell receptor beta chain was recorded many times. Antigen specificity is unknown. This entry is derived from a study of blood T cells in healthy people across ages. Study conclusions and caveats: Calculation of diversity from one million T cells yielded estimates considered to be underestimates. CMV infection status of these donors was not known. Strongly correlated with naive T cell percentage was TCR beta diversity.

Sample-barcoded 5' priming and a J-beta primer mix drove a second PCR of roughly 6 to 12 cycles. TCRdb reprocessed the 5' RACE reads with MiXCR, giving one entry per CDR3 protein. The data hold around 670,000 distinct CDR3 sequences, with about 30% observed a single time. Germline loops: CDR1 ENHRY, CDR2 SYGVKD. J was trimmed by 4 bases and V by 0 bases; bases with no gene match: 4. The CDR3 spans 15 residues. Specimen: blood. This sequence originates from a woman at least 80 years old in good health. The V gene is TRBV10-3, the J gene TRBJ2-5, with TRBD1 matching 8 bases. CDR3 loop: CAISESDRATETQYF. The CDR3 DNA reads TGTGCCATCAGTGAGTCGGACAGGGCAACAGAGACCCAGTACTTC.